The entry below describes one TCR beta chain. TCRdb's table, derived via immunoSEQ multiplex PCR, lists solely in-frame clones and lacks some. In the table there are roughly 400,000 clones, over 75% of which are singletons. The sample belongs to a study of control samples from healthy donors and cancer patients. The CDR3 length is 15 residues. Germline V CDR1 and CDR2: SGHRS, YFSETQ. V lost 3 bases, J lost 6 bases, and 10 bases stayed unmatched. Material for sequencing was PBMCs. The source of this sequence is a man aged 40-49 years with head and neck cancer. This chain uses TRBV5-1 with TRBJ2-3, with 7 bases fitting TRBD1. For the CDR3, the DNA is TGCGCCAGCAGCTCCCGGACAGGCTTTGGGGATACGCAGTATTTT. Translated, it gives CASSSRTGFGDTQYF.